This TCR beta chain was recovered during a study of PD-1 blockade in classical Hodgkin lymphoma. Whole-study context: Intravenous delivery of nivolumab at 3 mg/kg to patients occurred every 2 weeks.

Described time point: cycle 4 day 1 (C4D1), after 6 weeks of nivolumab. Exposure to brentuximab vedotin varied, and each patient had relapsed following autologous stem cell transplantation. Data came from immunoSEQ multiplex PCR; TCRdb stores just in-frame clones and leaves some out. The repertoire consists of about 44,000 clones, with 66% occurring once and the leading ten covering 2.5% to 3.5%. Broader study findings: Healthy donors were reported to have higher baseline TCR diversity than newly diagnosed patients. Exclusion was the outcome for patients who began nivolumab under 1 year after ASCT.

This clone was counted only a few times. Its cognate antigen is unknown. The sequencing used peripheral blood mononuclear cells (PBMCs), collected before the fourth cycle of nivolumab. The receptor's source is a human donor with classical Hodgkin lymphoma.

The CDR3 DNA sequence: TGTGCCATCAGACTAGCGGGGAGCACAGATACGCAGTATTTT. Encoded protein: CAIRLAGSTDTQYF. The chain uses TRBV10-3 and TRBJ2-3, with 10 bases fitting TRBD2. This CDR3 comprises 14 residues. V gave up 6 bases and J gave up 0 bases; unmatched junction bases: 0. Germline V lookup: CDR1 ENHRY, CDR2 SYGVKD.